This passage covers 29 T cell receptor beta chains from one sample sequenced in a study of blood T cell repertoires in COVID-19. Only in-frame clones appear in the TCRdb table, and some are missing; sequencing was by immunoSEQ multiplex PCR. Here the sample spans about 330,000 clones, roughly 82% being singletons. The source material was peripheral blood. The receptor set was obtained from a woman in her 50s with acute or convalescent COVID-19.

The V call is TRBV10-3, the J call TRBJ2-3; D perhaps matches TRBD1 (6 bases). CDR3 length equals 16 residues. V was clipped by 0 bases and J by 0 bases, with 10 bases between them. Germline V gives CDR1 ENHRY, CDR2 SYGVKD. DNA for the CDR3: TGTGCCATCAGTGAGTCGCCAGGGGCAAGCACAGATACGCAGTATTTT. Translated, it gives CAISESPGASTDTQYF.

The sample holds one count of this clone. The chain links TRBV30 to TRBJ2-3, with D perhaps matching TRBD1 (5 bases). With 2 bases removed from V and 4 bases from J, the gap between germline ends came to 10 bases. This CDR3 has 13 residues. CDR1 is GTSNPN, CDR2 SVGIG, per germline (reference sequence). This chain's CDR3 is CAWSWAGPDTQYF. The CDR3 coding sequence is TGTGCCTGGAGTTGGGCAGGGCCAGATACGCAGTATTTT.

This chain connects TRBV7-9 to TRBJ2-3, with TRBD1 identical over 9 bases. The CDR3 loop spans 17 amino acids. Germline CDR1 and CDR2: SEHNR and FQNEAQ (reference sequence). V gave up 4 bases and J gave up 4 bases; unmatched junction bases: 12. CDR3 DNA sequence: TGTGCCAGCAGCTCTCTTCCGGGACAGGGAAATGCAGATACGCAGTATTTT. Translation: CASSSLPGQGNADTQYF.

The V gene is TRBV7-2, the J gene TRBJ1-4, with 7 bases that match TRBD1. This CDR3 has 14 amino acids. From germline, CDR1 is SGHTA and CDR2 FQGNSA. The V and J ends lost 6 bases and 6 bases, in that order; junction bases with no gene match: 7. This chain's CDR3 is CASSYQGGDEKLFF. CDR3 coding DNA: TGTGCCAGCAGTTACCAGGGGGGAGATGAAAAACTGTTTTTT.

The rearrangement links TRBV11-3 to TRBJ2-4, with 11 bases fitting TRBD1. Germline V gene data show CDR1 as SGHNT and CDR2 as YENEEA. V shed 1 base and J 8 bases; nucleotides not matched to a gene: 4. This CDR3 spans 15 amino acids. The CDR3 protein is CASSLGGQGAHIQYF. CDR3 nucleotides: TGTGCCAGCAGCTTAGGAGGACAGGGGGCGCACATTCAGTACTTC.

The V call is TRBV7-2, the J call TRBJ2-3, with a possible D match to TRBD2 (6 bases). V was cut by 3 bases and J by 0 bases, with 7 bases left in between. Germline CDR1 reads SGHTA; CDR2 reads FQGNSA. This CDR3 spans 14 amino acids. CDR3 in DNA: TGTGCCAGCAGCTTGGAGGGGAGCACAGATACGCAGTATTTT. Protein product: CASSLEGSTDTQYF.

A few counts support this clone. The chain is built from TRBV28 and TRBJ2-1, with D unresolved. Looked up from germline, CDR1 is MDHEN and CDR2 is SYDVKM. This CDR3 region has 14 residues. Trimming took 7 bases from V and 1 from J, leaving 11 bases between them. In DNA form, the CDR3 reads TGTGCCAGCACCAGCGTACCTTCCTACAATGAGCAGTTCTTC. Protein: CASTSVPSYNEQFF.

The chain links TRBV2 to TRBJ2-1; TRBD2 aligns across 8 bases. The germline V gene encodes CDR1 SNHLY and CDR2 FYNNEI. The CDR3 covers 17 residues. The junction had 13 bases not matched to a gene; V was cut back by 2 bases and J by 7 bases. This CDR3 reads CASSEWGLVVRGNEQFF. CDR3 DNA: TGTGCCAGCAGTGAATGGGGACTAGTTGTGCGCGGAAATGAGCAGTTCTTC.

The V call is TRBV11-2, the J call TRBJ1-4; TRBD1 agrees at 7 bases. V shed 1 base and J 8 bases; nucleotides not matched to a gene: 16. Germline CDR1 and CDR2: SGHAT and FQNNGV. CDR3 length: 18 amino acids. The DNA of the CDR3 is TGTGCCAGCAGCTTAGGAATTCCCCGAACAGGGGACTGGGAAAAACTGTTTTTT. Protein product: CASSLGIPRTGDWEKLFF.

The chain is built from TRBV10-2 and TRBJ2-1, with 9 bases fitting TRBD2. V trimming: 9 bases; J trimming: 6 bases; junction bases outside the gene matches: 6. Germline V lookup: CDR1 WSHSY, CDR2 SAAADI. The CDR3 has 13 amino acids. CDR3 sequence (DNA): TGCGCCAGTCACCCACTAGCGGGCAATGAGCAGTTCTTC. Translation: CASHPLAGNEQFF.

V usage is TRBV27 and J usage is TRBJ2-7, with TRBD1 as a possible D gene (6 bases). Trimming stripped 6 bases from V and 4 bases from J, with 13 bases between. The CDR3 is 13 residues long. Germline CDR1 reads MNHEY; CDR2 reads SMNVEV (reference sequence). The CDR3 loop reads CASSPGQHYEQYF. The CDR3 DNA is TGTGCCAGCAGCCCCGGACAGCATTACGAGCAGTACTTC.

The chain links TRBV10-3 to TRBJ2-6; a weak D match, TRBD2 (5 bases). The germline CDR1 and CDR2 sequences are ENHRY and SYGVKD. This CDR3 has 18 residues. V lost 2 bases and J lost 0, with 14 bases in between. The DNA of the CDR3 is TGTGCCATCAGTGAGATGACGGGGTTCGACTCTGGGGCCAACGTCCTGACTTTC. Amino acids: CAISEMTGFDSGANVLTF.

This clone has a handful of counts. The V and J genes are TRBV6-6 and TRBJ2-7; 10 positions match TRBD2. The CDR3 consists of 14 residues. Germline V CDR1 and CDR2: MNHNY, SVGAGI (reference sequence). J lost 6 bases, V lost 5 bases, and 7 bases had no gene match. The CDR3 DNA is TGTGCCAGCAGTCATCTAGCGGGAGCGGTCGAGCAGTACTTC. Residues: CASSHLAGAVEQYF.

This clone was seen just once. V gene TRBV15 combines with J gene TRBJ2-3; perhaps TRBD2 as D (6 bases). The V gene's germline CDR1 is LNHNV and CDR2 YYDKDF (reference sequence). Trimming removed 4 bases at V and 1 base at J, with 9 bases between. This CDR3 is built from 14 residues. CDR3 DNA sequence: TGTGCCACCAGCATCGCTAGCGGCACAGATACGCAGTATTTT. This codes for CATSIASGTDTQYF. Combining the CDR3 with reference TRBV15 and TRBJ2-3 gives the whole variable domain DAMVIQNPRYQVTQFGKPVTLSCSQTLNHNVMYWYQQKSSQAPKLLFHYYDKDFNNEADTPDNFQSRRPNTSFCFLDIRSPGLGDTAMYLCATSIASGTDTQYFGPGTRLTVL.

This sequence joins TRBV6-5 and TRBJ1-1, with D possibly matching TRBD1 (5 bases). Germline V lookup: CDR1 MNHEY, CDR2 SVGAGI. The length of the CDR3 is 13 residues. Trimming stripped 0 bases from V and 7 bases from J, with 9 bases between. In DNA form, the CDR3 reads TGTGCCAGCAGTTACTCTGGCAGGGATGAAGCTTTCTTT. Translated: CASSYSGRDEAFF.

V gene TRBV7-9 combines with J gene TRBJ2-1; the match to TRBD2 covers 9 bases. CDR3 length: 15 residues. CDR1 is SEHNR and CDR2 is FQNEAQ in the germline V gene (reference sequence). V shed 3 bases, J shed 6 bases, and the junction held 6 bases outside the gene matches. Written as DNA, the CDR3 is TGTGCCAGCAGCTTTTTTAGCGGGAGTGGCAATGAGCAGTTCTTC. Its translation is CASSFFSGSGNEQFF.

This chain links TRBV19 with TRBJ1-5, with D possibly being TRBD1 (5 bases). Trimming removed 3 bases at V and 4 bases at J, with 7 bases between. The CDR3 is made up of 13 amino acids. Germline V lookup: CDR1 LNHDA, CDR2 SQIVND (reference sequence). CDR3 sequence (DNA): TGTGCCAGTAGTATCAACAGGAATCAGCCCCAGCATTTT. It encodes CASSINRNQPQHF.

In its sample, this clone was seen once. J is TRBJ2-5 and V is TRBV5-1, with 12 bases aligning to TRBD2. Trimming took 4 bases from V and 5 from J; bases not matched to a gene: 3. This CDR3 contains 14 residues. From germline, CDR1 is SGHRS and CDR2 YFSETQ. CDR3 nucleotides: TGCGCCAGCAGCAAAGGGACTAGCGGGGAGACCCAGTACTTC. Amino acids: CASSKGTSGETQYF.

The chain carries TRBV5-6 and TRBJ1-6; D might be TRBD1 (5 bases). CDR1 is SGHDT, CDR2 YYEEEE, per germline. The CDR3 has 14 residues. The V gene lost 0 bases and the J gene lost 10 bases, with 11 bases spanning the gap. The CDR3 nucleotides read TGTGCCAGCAGCTTGGGTTCGGGGGGATCACCCCTCCACTTT. Translating gives CASSLGSGGSPLHF.

The V and J genes are TRBV10-3 and TRBJ1-1; D is perhaps TRBD1 (5 bases). Trimming stripped 4 bases from V and 11 bases from J, with 14 bases between. CDR3 length: 12 amino acids. Germline V gene data show CDR1 as ENHRY and CDR2 as SYGVKD. The CDR3 sequence is CAISGSGELAFF. As DNA, the CDR3 is TGTGCCATCAGTGGTTCGGGGGAATTGGCTTTCTTT.

CDR3 residues: CASSISLESPLHF. For the CDR3, the DNA is TGTGCCAGTAGTATATCTCTCGAGTCACCCCTCCACTTT. The genes are TRBV19 and TRBJ1-6; D call uncertain. V gave up 2 bases and J gave up 10 bases, with 9 bases separating them. This CDR3 comprises 13 residues. Germline V lookup: CDR1 LNHDA, CDR2 SQIVND (reference sequence).

The chain joins TRBV4-3 to TRBJ2-3, with TRBD1 identical over 8 bases. CDR1 is LGHNA and CDR2 is YSLEER in the germline V gene. CDR3 length: 17 residues. V was pared by 0 bases and J by 2 bases, with 7 bases of the junction left unmatched. The CDR3 DNA reads as TGCGCCAGCAGCCAAGATGGGCAGGGGGCGACCACAGATACGCAGTATTTT. Translation: CASSQDGQGATTDTQYF.

A single count supports this clone. The rearrangement uses TRBV10-3 and TRBJ2-3, with a weak D call TRBD2 (7 bases). Trimming removed 7 bases from V and 3 bases from J, with 17 bases in between. Germline lookup yields CDR1 ENHRY and CDR2 SYGVKD. The CDR3 spans 15 residues. In nucleotides, the CDR3 is TGTGCCATCACCCTGGGGGGGCTGCGTACAGATACGCAGTATTTT. Translating it yields CAITLGGLRTDTQYF.

This chain connects TRBV5-4 to TRBJ1-2, with TRBD1 as a possible D gene (6 bases). Looked up from germline, CDR1 is SGHNT and CDR2 is YYREEE (reference sequence). The V and J ends lost 2 bases and 8 bases respectively, with 16 bases between them. CDR3 size: 14 residues. The CDR3 nucleotides read TGTGCCAGCAGCTTTAACAGGGATGGGTGGGGCTACACCTTC. It encodes CASSFNRDGWGYTF.

V usage is TRBV11-2 and J usage is TRBJ2-7; D might be TRBD1 (6 bases). CDR1 and CDR2 (germline): SGHAT, FQNNGV. The CDR3 is 17 amino acids. V was pared by 1 base and J by 7 bases, with 23 bases between. This chain's CDR3 is CASSLVSGDTLREEQYF. DNA of the CDR3: TGTGCCAGCAGCTTAGTCAGTGGGGACACCCTGCGTGAAGAGCAGTACTTC.

The chain uses TRBV28 and TRBJ1-6; no clear D. The germline gives CDR1 MDHEN, CDR2 SYDVKM. Trimming took off 2 bases at V and 6 bases at J, with 11 bases between the two ends. The CDR3 is 15 residues long. The CDR3 nucleotides are TGTGCCAGCAGTTTAGTTGCAGGTCTTAATTCACCCCTCCACTTT. It is translated as CASSLVAGLNSPLHF.

J is TRBJ2-7 and V is TRBV11-2; the match to TRBD2 covers 13 bases. There are 15 residues in the CDR3. Germline values: CDR1 SGHAT, CDR2 FQNNGV. Unmatched junction bases numbered 4, after V lost 5 bases and J lost 3 bases. The chain's CDR3 is CASSQTSGGNYEQYF. Here the CDR3 DNA reads TGTGCCAGCAGCCAGACTAGCGGGGGGAACTACGAGCAGTACTTC. The entire variable domain, with the rest obtained from reference TRBV11-2 and TRBJ2-7, is as follows: EAGVAQSPRYKIIEKRQSVAFWCNPISGHATLYWYQQILGQGPKLLIQFQNNGVVDDSQLPKDRFSAERLKGVDSTLKIQPAKLEDSAVYLCASSQTSGGNYEQYFGPGTRLTVT.

The CDR3 coding sequence is TGTGCCAGCAGCGGGAGTAATGGCGAGCAGTACTTC. It translates to CASSGSNGEQYF. The chain combines TRBV6-6 with TRBJ2-7; possibly TRBD2 for D (6 bases). The CDR3 covers 12 residues. Per germline, CDR1 MNHNY and CDR2 SVGAGI (reference sequence). V was trimmed by 6 bases and J by 6 bases, leaving 12 bases between them.

The chain recombines TRBV19 with TRBJ2-5; maybe TRBD1 (6 bases). The germline V gene encodes CDR1 LNHDA and CDR2 SQIVND (reference sequence). With 5 bases removed from V and 9 bases from J, the gap between germline ends came to 22 bases. The CDR3 is made up of 15 amino acids. CDR3 region: CASSPDGARGTPQYF. In nucleotides, the CDR3 is TGTGCCAGTAGTCCAGACGGGGCCAGGGGTACCCCCCAGTACTTC. Drawing the rest from reference TRBV19 and TRBJ2-5, the complete variable domain is DGGITQSPKYLFRKEGQNVTLSCEQNLNHDAMYWYRQDPGQGLRLIYYSQIVNDFQKGDIAEGYSVSREKKESFPLTVTSAQKNPTAFYLCASSPDGARGTPQYFGPGTRLLVL.